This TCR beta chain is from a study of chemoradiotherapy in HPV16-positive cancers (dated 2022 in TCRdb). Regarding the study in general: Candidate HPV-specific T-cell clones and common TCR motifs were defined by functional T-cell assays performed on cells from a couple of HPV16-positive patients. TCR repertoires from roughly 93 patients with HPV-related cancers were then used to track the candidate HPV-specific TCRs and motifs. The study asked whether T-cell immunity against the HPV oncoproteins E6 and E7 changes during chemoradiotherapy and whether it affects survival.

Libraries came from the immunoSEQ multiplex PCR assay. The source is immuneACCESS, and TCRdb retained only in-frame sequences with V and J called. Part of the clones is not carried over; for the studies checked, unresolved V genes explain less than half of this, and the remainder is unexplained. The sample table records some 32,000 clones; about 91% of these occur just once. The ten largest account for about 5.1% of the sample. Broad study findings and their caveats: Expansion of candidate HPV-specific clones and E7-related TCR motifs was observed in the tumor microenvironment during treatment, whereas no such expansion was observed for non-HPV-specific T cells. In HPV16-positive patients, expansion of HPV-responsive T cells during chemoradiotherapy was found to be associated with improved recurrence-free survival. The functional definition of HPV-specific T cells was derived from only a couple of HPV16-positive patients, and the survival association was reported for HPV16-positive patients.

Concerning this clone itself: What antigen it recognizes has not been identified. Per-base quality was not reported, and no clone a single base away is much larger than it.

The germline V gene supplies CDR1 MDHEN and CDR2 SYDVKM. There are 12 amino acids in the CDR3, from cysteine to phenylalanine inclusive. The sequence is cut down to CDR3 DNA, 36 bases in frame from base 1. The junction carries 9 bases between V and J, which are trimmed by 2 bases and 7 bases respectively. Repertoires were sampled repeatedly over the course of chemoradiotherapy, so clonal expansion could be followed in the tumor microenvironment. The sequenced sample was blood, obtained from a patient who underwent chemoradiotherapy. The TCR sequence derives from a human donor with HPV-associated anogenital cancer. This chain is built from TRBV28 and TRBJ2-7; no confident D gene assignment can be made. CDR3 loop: CASSLMGYEQYF. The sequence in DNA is TGTGCCAGCAGTTTAATGGGGTATGAGCAGTACTTC.